This T cell receptor (beta chain) emerged from a study of cytomegalovirus exposure and HLA in healthy donors. CDR3 length: 15 residues. V trimming: 0 bases; J trimming: 9 bases; junction bases outside the gene matches: 5. CDR1 and CDR2 from the germline V gene are SGDLS and YYNGEE. Data came from immunoSEQ multiplex PCR; TCRdb stores just in-frame clones and leaves some out. The sample yields about 330,000 clones, around 90% seen once. This clonotype was sampled from a woman under 40 in good health and CMV-seropositive. The genes are TRBV9 and TRBJ2-1; 11 bases fit TRBD2. The specimen was PBMCs. CDR3 amino acids: CASSVGSGGATEQFF. CDR3 bases: TGTGCCAGCAGCGTAGGTAGCGGGGGGGCCACTGAGCAGTTCTTC.